Here is one TCR beta chain with its context. Its antigen is still unknown. This record comes from a study of T-cell memory formation after mild COVID-19. Overall study context: TCR clusters were mostly confined to one donor each. Findings and limits, study-wide: Pre-infection memory contained some responding clones, which suggested that cross-reactive memory had joined. CM and EM subsets held most contracting CD4+ clones; EMRA held CD8+ ones.

V was shortened by 3 bases and J by 7 bases, with 7 bases between the two germline ends. There are 12 residues in the CDR3. Germline lookup yields CDR1 LNHDA and CDR2 SQIVND (reference sequence). Constant-segment primers served in 5'RACE that generated TCR alpha and TCR beta cDNA libraries bearing sample barcodes and UMIs. TCRdb recomputed calls from the 5' RACE reads with MiXCR, one row per CDR3 protein. The data show fewer than 550,000 distinct CDR3 sequences, around 20% seen once. The chain couples TRBV19 to TRBJ2-1; D is undetermined. The sample taken for sequencing was PBMCs or a T cell subset sorted from them (not recorded which). The source is an adult woman who had mild COVID-19 (a few samples of this study predate the infection). Cell type and time point are not known. Written as DNA, the CDR3 is TGTGCCAGTAGTATGATAGGGAATGAGCAGTTCTTC. Translated: CASSMIGNEQFF.